This TCR beta chain stems from a study of blood T cell repertoires in COVID-19. Study details: Collection of acute and convalescent COVID-19 samples took place in the United States, Italy and Spain.

Method: immunoSEQ multiplex PCR; TCRdb's copy keeps in-frame clones and lacks some. The sample carries under 250,000 clones, about 85% recorded once. The ends were cut back, 1 base at V and 3 bases at J, with 7 bases in the middle. This CDR3 is built from 14 residues. The germline CDR1 and CDR2 sequences are SGHNT and YENEEA. Sequenced: peripheral blood. The chain is built from TRBV11-3 and TRBJ2-1, with unresolved D. This receptor was obtained from a man aged 18 to 29 with active or convalescent COVID-19. CDR3 in amino acids: CASSLGGDYNEQFF. CDR3 nucleotide sequence: TGTGCCAGCAGCTTAGGCGGAGACTACAATGAGCAGTTCTTC.